The clone carrying this T cell receptor beta chain was counted a single time. Its cognate antigen is unknown. These data come from a study of blood T cells in healthy people across ages. Overall study context: Template switching picked up about one barcoded beta molecule for each two T cells. Whole-study findings and limits: Researchers report that TCR beta diversity correlated strongly with naive T cell percentage. Significant beta diversity loss was already apparent by age about 42, declining roughly linearly.

Germline V gene lookup returns CDR1 SGHTA and CDR2 FQGNSA. Trimming pared 5 bases from V and 7 bases from J, leaving 15 bases between. This CDR3 contains 14 residues. Donors were healthy Caucasian individuals from Russia aged roughly 6 to 95. A sample-barcoded 5' primer and a J-beta primer mix were used in a second PCR of roughly 7 to 11 cycles. Each CDR3 protein gets one entry after TCRdb re-called the 5' RACE reads with MiXCR. The sample contains fewer than 800,000 distinct CDR3 sequences, around 48% of which appear only once. The receptor was derived from a woman aged 55-69 years in good health. Input material: blood. V and J are TRBV7-2 and TRBJ1-5, with D perhaps TRBD1 (5 bases). CDR3: CASSPQRGGQPQHF. DNA for the CDR3: TGTGCCAGCAGCCCCCAAAGGGGAGGCCAGCCCCAGCATTTT.